This T cell receptor (beta chain) derives from a study of blood T cell repertoires in COVID-19. Study summary: Sources were T cells, B-cell-depleted T cells, or PBMCs; the material itself was cDNA or gDNA.

The CDR3 totals 15 residues. Germline V lookup: CDR1 SEHNR, CDR2 FQNEAQ (reference sequence). Between the trimmed V and J ends, which lost 5 bases and 5 bases, there was a span of 16 bases. The protocol was immunoSEQ multiplex PCR, while the TCRdb copy is restricted to in-frame clones and leaves out a portion. The sample shows hundreds of thousands of clones, around nine tenths of them seen only once. This receptor was identified in a woman younger than 45 with acute or convalescent COVID-19. Sequencing input: peripheral blood. The chain carries TRBV7-9 and TRBJ1-5; possible D gene TRBD1, 6 bases. CDR3 DNA: TGTGCCAGCAGCCCAGGCAGGGGCTTACATCAGCCCCAGCATTTT. It encodes CASSPGRGLHQPQHF.